A single T cell receptor (beta chain) is shown here with its context. No antigen is known for it. The data are from a study of shared clonotypes between healthy human individuals. For the study at large: Sampling drew on donors who were a couple of women and three men aged 18 to 49. Whole-study results and caveats: A generally larger estimated richness was seen in naive subsets than in memory subsets.

The investigators split CD4+ cells into a CD45RA+ naive subset and a CD45RA-negative memory subset. Deep-level running was used for the assay. Clones were read by immunoSEQ multiplex PCR, and TCRdb kept only the in-frame ones, dropping some. The table shows 1.4 million or so clones, with just under 99% occurring only once. The germline CDR1 and CDR2 sequences are MGHDK and SYGVNS. The J segment lost 4 bases and the V segment lost 5 bases, leaving 7 bases of the junction unmatched. CDR3 length: 14 residues. The chain is built from TRBV25-1 and TRBJ1-1, with 7 bases that match TRBD1. The TCR comes from a man aged 25-40 years in good health. The sample consisted of naive CD4+ T cells sorted from blood. The subset denotes: CD45RA+ positively selected. The CDR3 bases are TGTGCCAGCAGTTTCCCAGGGGGGGGCACTGAAGCTTTCTTT. This translates into CASSFPGGGTEAFF.